Below are 26 T cell receptor beta chains sequenced from a single sample in a study of blood T cell repertoires in COVID-19. Sequencing used immunoSEQ multiplex PCR; TCRdb keeps in-frame clones, though not all of them. The table records approximately 150,000 clones, 88% of them present only once. The sample was peripheral blood. The source of these receptors is a human donor in a cohort sampled during active COVID-19.

Here the CDR3 reads CASSLNGGRTRRNTIYF. CDR3 DNA: TGTGCCAGCAGCTTGAACGGAGGGCGGACGCGTAGAAACACCATATATTTT. The J gene is TRBJ1-3, the V gene TRBV5-6; D is undetermined. V lost 1 base, J lost 5 bases, and 19 bases lay in between. Germline values: CDR1 SGHDT, CDR2 YYEEEE. The CDR3 runs to 17 residues.

The chain employs TRBV27 and TRBJ2-2; D is unresolved. The CDR3 length is 13 residues. Germline CDR1 and CDR2: MNHEY and SMNVEV (reference sequence). V gave up 3 bases and J gave up 5 bases, with 7 bases separating them. CDR3 nucleotides: TGTGCCAGCAGTTTTAGTCGAACCGGGGAGCTGTTTTTT. Its protein product is CASSFSRTGELFF.

V is TRBV6-5 and J is TRBJ1-1; D may be TRBD1 (5 bases). The CDR3 contains 13 residues. CDR1 and CDR2 from the germline V gene are MNHEY and SVGAGI. Trimming cost V 5 bases and J 8 bases, with 15 bases left between them. CDR3 nucleotides: TGTGCCAGCAGTCGGAGACAGCGGGAGGAAGCTTTCTTT. It translates to CASSRRQREEAFF.

The chain employs TRBV2 and TRBJ2-2; D remains ambiguous. V lost 8 bases, J lost 8 bases, and 9 bases lay in between. The CDR3 contains 11 residues. In germline, CDR1 is SNHLY, CDR2 FYNNEI. The CDR3 nucleotides read TGTGCCAGCTCCATCCTAGGGGAGCTGTTTTTT. Translation gives CASSILGELFF.

The chain employs TRBV9 and TRBJ1-2, with a weak D call TRBD1 (5 bases). Trimming shortened V by 3 bases and J by 4 bases, and 10 bases separated the two germline ends. Germline V gene lookup returns CDR1 SGDLS and CDR2 YYNGEE. The CDR3 runs 13 residues. The CDR3: CASSGRGAYGYTF. The CDR3, as DNA: TGTGCCAGCAGCGGTAGGGGTGCCTATGGCTACACCTTC.

The V call is TRBV7-2, the J call TRBJ2-1; 15 bases agree with TRBD2. This CDR3 has 15 residues. The V segment lost 4 bases and the J segment 7 bases; nucleotides outside the gene matches: 2. Per germline, CDR1 SGHTA and CDR2 FQGNSA. The CDR3 DNA is TGTGCCAGCAGCTCAGGACTAGCGGGGGGGAATGAGCAGTTCTTC. Translated, it gives CASSSGLAGGNEQFF.

CDR3 in amino acids: CASSLVRVINYGYTF. For the CDR3, the DNA is TGTGCCAGCAGCTTAGTTCGGGTGATTAACTATGGCTACACCTTC. This rearrangement joins TRBV7-6 to TRBJ1-2; D gene unclear. The CDR3 runs 15 residues. The ends were cut back, 1 base at V and 1 base at J, with 10 bases in the middle. Germline values: CDR1 SGHVS, CDR2 FNYEAQ.

The rearrangement uses TRBV2 and TRBJ2-1, with D perhaps TRBD1 (6 bases). CDR3 size: 15 residues. The germline V and J ends were trimmed by 5 bases and 6 bases, with 17 bases remaining between them. Per the germline V gene, CDR1 is SNHLY and CDR2 is FYNNEI. The CDR3 DNA follows: TGTGCCAGCAGTCGGACAGTCCCACCTGGCAATGAGCAGTTCTTC. This codes for CASSRTVPPGNEQFF.

V gene TRBV5-6 combines with J gene TRBJ2-2; 9 nucleotides line up with TRBD1. Germline assignment: CDR1 SGHDT and CDR2 YYEEEE. The length of the CDR3 is 16 residues. With 2 bases clipped from V and 6 bases from J, the junction kept 8 bases outside the gene matches. The CDR3 DNA reads as TGTGCCAGCAGCTTTCTTGGGACAGGGTCGGCCGGGGAGCTGTTTTTT. It is translated as CASSFLGTGSAGELFF.

V usage is TRBV14 and J usage is TRBJ2-7; TRBD2 might be the D (5 bases). The ends were cut back, 3 bases at V and 6 bases at J, with 6 bases in the middle. The CDR3 spans 11 residues. Per the germline V gene, CDR1 is SGHDN and CDR2 is FVKESK. Here the CDR3 reads CASSHGGEQYF. The CDR3 region has the DNA TGTGCCAGCAGCCATGGAGGCGAGCAGTACTTC.

J is TRBJ1-2 and V is TRBV24-1, with 7 bases matching TRBD1. The V and J ends lost 4 bases and 1 base, in that order; junction bases with no gene match: 14. The CDR3 runs 18 residues. Germline CDR1 is KGHDR and CDR2 is SFDVKD. DNA for the CDR3: TGTGCCACCAGTGACCCTAAGGGGGCGACAGGGTTTAACTATGGCTACACCTTC. It is translated as CATSDPKGATGFNYGYTF.

This clone was found once. The chain carries TRBV4-3 and TRBJ2-7; D possibly corresponds to TRBD2 (6 bases). Germline CDR1 and CDR2: LGHNA and YSLEER. V lost 3 bases, J lost 2 bases, and 17 bases lay in between. This CDR3 is built from 16 residues. CDR3 sequence: CASSQDLGGGTYEQYF. The CDR3 DNA sequence: TGCGCCAGCAGCCAGGACTTGGGTGGGGGGACCTACGAGCAGTACTTC.

The chain links TRBV3-1 (or the pseudogene TRBV3-2) to TRBJ1-3; D possibly corresponds to TRBD1 (5 bases). Germline lookup yields CDR1 LGHDT and CDR2 YNNKEL (reference sequence). V shed 2 bases and J shed 0 bases, with 8 bases lying between them. The CDR3 runs 15 residues. The CDR3, as DNA: TGTGCCAGCAGCCAACAGGGCCTCTCTGGAAACACCATATATTTT. Its translation is CASSQQGLSGNTIYF.

This chain connects TRBV18 to TRBJ2-6, with unresolved D. Germline CDR1 and CDR2: KGHSH and LQKENI. V lost 4 bases and J lost 3, with 16 bases in between. This CDR3 region has 17 residues. CDR3 in amino acids: CASSRTMAARGANVLTF. The CDR3 DNA reads TGTGCCAGCTCACGTACAATGGCGGCTCGTGGGGCCAACGTCCTGACTTTC.

V usage is TRBV18 and J usage is TRBJ1-5; 7 nucleotides match TRBD1. V lost 4 bases to trimming and J lost 7 bases; unmatched junction nucleotides: 7. Germline V lookup: CDR1 KGHSH, CDR2 LQKENI. The CDR3 is 14 residues long. DNA for the CDR3: TGTGCCAGCTCACAGGGACAGTTTGGCCAGCCCCAGCATTTT. Translating gives CASSQGQFGQPQHF.

The chain links TRBV18 to TRBJ2-1, with TRBD2 as a possible D gene (5 bases). Germline V gene lookup returns CDR1 KGHSH and CDR2 LQKENI. The CDR3 totals 18 residues. V was shortened by 6 bases and J by 1 base, with 22 bases between the two germline ends. CDR3: CASSPGVFRGYSYNEQFF. The CDR3 region has the DNA TGTGCCAGCTCCCCGGGCGTATTCCGAGGGTATTCCTACAATGAGCAGTTCTTC.

The genes are TRBV30 and TRBJ2-1; 10 nucleotides match TRBD2. V lost 5 bases, J lost 4 bases, and 2 bases stayed unmatched. The CDR3 runs to 13 residues. Germline assignment: CDR1 GTSNPN and CDR2 SVGIG (reference sequence). CDR3 region: CAWSSGGYNEQFF. The CDR3 nucleotides are TGTGCCTGGTCTAGCGGGGGATACAATGAGCAGTTCTTC.

The chain links TRBV7-6 to TRBJ1-1; a possible D gene is TRBD1 (5 bases). In germline, CDR1 is SGHVS, CDR2 FNYEAQ. The CDR3 runs to 14 residues. V was shortened by 4 bases and J by 0 bases, with 9 bases between the two germline ends. The CDR3 DNA is TGTGCCAGCAGCTCCGGACAACTGAACACTGAAGCTTTCTTT. It yields the protein CASSSGQLNTEAFF.

This chain uses TRBV7-9 with TRBJ2-1; tentatively, D is TRBD2 (6 bases). CDR3 size: 16 residues. CDR1 is SEHNR and CDR2 is FQNEAQ in the germline V gene (reference sequence). V shed 5 bases and J shed 7 bases, with 21 bases lying between them. CDR3 residues: CASSPSGTRGWNEQFF. The CDR3 DNA is TGTGCCAGCAGCCCTTCCGGGACTCGCGGTTGGAATGAGCAGTTCTTC.

V gene TRBV30 combines with J gene TRBJ1-1; D ambiguous. The CDR3 is 13 amino acids. Germline lookup yields CDR1 GTSNPN and CDR2 SVGIG (reference sequence). V lost 2 bases and J lost 4, with 11 bases in between. Here the CDR3 reads CAWSMVESTEAFF. DNA of the CDR3: TGTGCCTGGAGTATGGTGGAGAGCACTGAAGCTTTCTTT.

V usage is TRBV6-5 and J usage is TRBJ2-4; D gene ambiguous. The germline CDR1 and CDR2 sequences are MNHEY and SVGAGI. The CDR3 length is 15 residues. The V end was cut by 6 bases, the J end by 2 bases, with 14 bases between. The CDR3 coding sequence is TGTGCCAGCAGACCCGTCCCCGCGTCCAAAAACATTCAGTACTTC. Encoded protein: CASRPVPASKNIQYF.

The chain couples TRBV27 to TRBJ2-7; D perhaps matches TRBD2 (6 bases). The CDR3 runs 11 residues. Trimming removed 2 bases from V and 9 bases from J, with 8 bases in between. Germline lookup yields CDR1 MNHEY and CDR2 SMNVEV (reference sequence). CDR3 bases: TGTGCCAGCAGTTTACGGGGGATGCAGTACTTC. Encoded protein: CASSLRGMQYF.

The chain employs TRBV5-4 and TRBJ1-1, with D unclear. The CDR3 loop spans 15 amino acids. Trimming removed 0 bases at V and 0 bases at J, with 9 bases between. Germline V lookup: CDR1 SGHNT, CDR2 YYREEE (reference sequence). In DNA, the CDR3 is TGTGCCAGCAGCTTGGATCAGGCCTTGAACACTGAAGCTTTCTTT. Translated: CASSLDQALNTEAFF.

V and J are TRBV5-5 and TRBJ2-7; possibly TRBD1 for D (5 bases). V was trimmed by 0 bases and J by 6 bases, leaving 13 bases between them. CDR1 is SGHKS and CDR2 is YYEKEE in the germline V gene (reference sequence). The CDR3 contains 14 residues. In nucleotides, the CDR3 is TGTGCCAGCAGCTTGGGGGCAGGGTCAGGCGAGCAGTACTTC. It codes for CASSLGAGSGEQYF.

The chain employs TRBV18 and TRBJ2-1; 8 bases are shared with TRBD1. This CDR3 has 20 residues. The V gene end was trimmed by 2 bases and the J gene end by 6 bases; junction bases not matched to a gene: 21. Germline values: CDR1 KGHSH, CDR2 LQKENI. CDR3 bases: TGTGCCAGCTCACCAACTAAGGGACAACGGACGGGACAGGAGGTCAATGAGCAGTTCTTC. Amino acids: CASSPTKGQRTGQEVNEQFF.

This clone was seen a single time. The rearrangement uses TRBV7-2 and TRBJ2-7, with D hard to call. The CDR3 runs to 16 residues. The ends were cut back, 1 base at V and 0 bases at J, with 13 bases in the middle. Germline V gives CDR1 SGHTA, CDR2 FQGNSA. CDR3 nucleotide sequence: TGTGCCAGCAGCTTAGAAAATGCGCTTTTCTCCTACGAGCAGTACTTC. Residues: CASSLENALFSYEQYF. The full variable domain, completed using reference TRBV7-2 and TRBJ2-7, is GAGVSQSPSNKVTEKGKDVELRCDPISGHTALYWYRQSLGQGLEFLIYFQGNSAPDKSGLPSDRFSAERTGGSVSTLTIQRTQQEDSAVYLCASSLENALFSYEQYFGPGTRLTVT.